This T cell receptor beta chain was recovered during a study of shared clonotypes between healthy human individuals. Study conclusions and caveats: Lower generation probabilities were found for non-shared clonotypes than for those shared by all four donors. Larger estimated richness was generally seen in naive subsets than in memory subsets.

CDR1 MDHEN and CDR2 SYDVKM come from the germline V gene. This CDR3 is 13 amino acids long. V dropped 10 bases and J dropped 7; count of bases not matched to a gene: 7. Details on this clone: The antigen remains undetermined.

Naive CD45RA+ and memory CD45RA-negative subsets were split from CD4+ cells. For sorted subsets, 150 to 200 ng DNA per replicate equaled roughly 29,000 T cell genomes. Profiled with immunoSEQ multiplex PCR; TCRdb holds only in-frame clones, not every one. The sample holds roughly 2,300,000 clones, 85% to 95% seen once. Sequencing was carried out using naive CD4+ T cells from PBMCs. The subset denotes: CD45RA+ positively selected. The clonotype comes from a man younger than 30 in good health. Some clones in this sample may be carry-over from other donors' samples. The chain uses TRBV28 and TRBJ1-5; 10 bases map to TRBD1. The CDR3: CATTGGARQPQHF. The CDR3 DNA sequence: TGTGCCACGACAGGGGGCGCTAGACAGCCCCAGCATTTT.